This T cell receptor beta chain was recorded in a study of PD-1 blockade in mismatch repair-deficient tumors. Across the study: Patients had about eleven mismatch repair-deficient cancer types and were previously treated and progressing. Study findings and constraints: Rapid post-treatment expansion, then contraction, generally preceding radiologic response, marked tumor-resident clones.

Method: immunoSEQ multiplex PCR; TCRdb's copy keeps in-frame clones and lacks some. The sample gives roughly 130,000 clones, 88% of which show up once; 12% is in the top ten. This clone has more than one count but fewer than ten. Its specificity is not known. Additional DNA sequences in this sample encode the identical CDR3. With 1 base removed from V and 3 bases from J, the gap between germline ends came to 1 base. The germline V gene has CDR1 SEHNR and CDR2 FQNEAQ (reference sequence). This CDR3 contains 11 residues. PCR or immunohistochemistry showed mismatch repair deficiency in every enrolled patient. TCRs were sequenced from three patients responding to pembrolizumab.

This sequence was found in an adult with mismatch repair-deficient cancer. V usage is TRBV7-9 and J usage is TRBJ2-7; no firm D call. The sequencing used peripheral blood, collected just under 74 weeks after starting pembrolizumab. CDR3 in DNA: TGTGCCAGCAGCTTAGACTACGAGCAGTACTTC. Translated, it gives CASSLDYEQYF.